This TCR beta chain stems from a study of blood T cells in healthy people across ages. Every donor contributed approximately 10 milliliters of peripheral blood by blood draw. The authors ran a second PCR of about 7 to 11 cycles using a sample-barcoded 5' primer and a J-beta primer mix. One entry per CDR3 protein results from TCRdb running MiXCR on the 5' RACE reads. The repertoire includes hundreds of thousands of distinct CDR3 sequences, roughly 50% of them detected once, and roughly 34% sits in the top ten. CDR1 and CDR2 (germline): SGHTA, FQGTGA. CDR3 length equals 15 residues. The V gene lost 3 bases and the J gene lost 6 bases, with 15 bases spanning the gap.

The V and J genes are TRBV7-3 and TRBJ1-5, with D possibly TRBD1 on 5 matching bases. The sequence came from a woman aged 60-75 years in good health. Specimen: blood. CDR3 residues: CASSFRSGQSQPQHF. CDR3 sequence (DNA): TGTGCCAGCAGCTTCCGGTCGGGGCAGAGTCAGCCCCAGCATTTT.